The TCR beta chain described here comes from a study of shared clonotypes between healthy human individuals. Study-level information: Per-donor plates numbered three CD4 naive, three CD4 memory, two CD8 naive and one CD8 memory.

The CDR3 consists of 17 residues. J lost 7 bases, V lost 2 bases, and 12 bases had no gene match. Germline-derived CDR1 and CDR2 are SGDLS and YYNGEE. Tens of thousands of T cell genomes (about 0.2 ug DNA) went into each sorted-subset replicate. Using immunoSEQ multiplex PCR, the repertoire was profiled, and TCRdb retains in-frame clones only, with some absent. In the table there are under 850,000 clones, roughly 72% of which are singletons. General study points: Generation probabilities were higher for clonotypes shared across all four sorted-subset donors than for unshared ones. Limitation of the genetic and exposure-history diversity represented came from the few donors.

Details on this clone: Its antigen is currently unknown.

This clonotype originated in a woman in her twenties or thirties in good health. The sample consisted of memory CD4+ T cells sorted from blood. Regarding subset: CD45RA-negative fraction. This chain uses TRBV9 with TRBJ2-2; 9 nucleotides agree with TRBD2. The CDR3 DNA reads TGTGCCAGCAGCGTGGGAGCGGGAGGTTCGCGGGGCGGGGAGCTGTTTTTT. Protein: CASSVGAGGSRGGELFF.